Each of the 21 T cell receptor beta chains below was sequenced from the same sample in a study of blood T cell repertoires in COVID-19. Here immunoSEQ multiplex PCR was the method, and the copy in TCRdb shows in-frame clones only, minus some. This repertoire shows approximately 290,000 clones, about nine tenths found once; its top ten account for about 2.3%. Sequenced sample: peripheral blood. The source of these receptors is a man younger than 35 with active or convalescent COVID-19.

V usage is TRBV12-3 or TRBV12-4 and J usage is TRBJ1-2, with a tentative D call TRBD1 (6 bases). The CDR3 is made up of 13 amino acids. The V and J ends lost 3 bases and 2 bases respectively, with 7 bases between them. CDR3: CASSFTGNYGYTF. CDR3 in DNA: TGTGCCAGCAGTTTCACAGGGAACTATGGCTACACCTTC.

V usage is TRBV15 and J usage is TRBJ1-1; TRBD1 is a possible D gene (5 bases). This CDR3 comprises 15 residues. V lost 0 bases and J lost 1, with 9 bases in between. Germline values: CDR1 LNHNV, CDR2 YYDKDF (reference sequence). The CDR3 bases are TGTGCCACCAGCAGAGAAAGACAGACGAACACTGAAGCTTTCTTT. The encoded protein is CATSRERQTNTEAFF. The whole variable domain, remainder taken from reference TRBV15 and TRBJ1-1, is DAMVIQNPRYQVTQFGKPVTLSCSQTLNHNVMYWYQQKSSQAPKLLFHYYDKDFNNEADTPDNFQSRRPNTSFCFLDIRSPGLGDTAMYLCATSRERQTNTEAFFGQGTRLTVV.

This sequence joins TRBV15 and TRBJ2-7; D gene ambiguous. The V gene lost 2 bases and the J gene lost 2 bases, with 13 bases spanning the gap. In germline, CDR1 is LNHNV, CDR2 YYDKDF (reference sequence). CDR3 size: 15 residues. For the CDR3, the DNA is TGTGCCACCAGCAGATTACCGGGTCAAACCTACGAGCAGTACTTC. This translates into CATSRLPGQTYEQYF.

This clone was seen only once. V gene TRBV2 combines with J gene TRBJ1-1; 10 positions match TRBD1. V shed 7 bases, J shed 3 bases, and the junction held 2 bases outside the gene matches. CDR3 length equals 13 residues. Germline values: CDR1 SNHLY, CDR2 FYNNEI. The CDR3 is CASTGTGDTEAFF. As DNA, the CDR3 is TGTGCCAGCACCGGGACAGGGGACACTGAAGCTTTCTTT.

This clone occurred once. The chain uses TRBV20-1 and TRBJ2-2; D perhaps matches TRBD1 (5 bases). This CDR3 has 15 residues. From germline, CDR1 is DFQATT and CDR2 SNEGSKA (reference sequence). V lost 3 bases to trimming and J lost 5 bases, with 16 bases between them. The CDR3 reads CSASFAAGSTGELFF. The CDR3 bases are TGCAGTGCTAGTTTTGCGGCAGGGTCGACCGGGGAGCTGTTTTTT.

The V and J genes are TRBV3-1 (or the pseudogene TRBV3-2) and TRBJ2-7; TRBD2 aligns across 7 bases. Germline V lookup: CDR1 LGHDT, CDR2 YNNKEL (reference sequence). The CDR3 has 18 residues. After removal of 2 bases from V and 1 base from J, the junction contained 14 bases not matched to a gene. CDR3 nucleotide sequence: TGTGCCAGCAGCCAACAGACGCTCGCACATAGCGGGTCCTACGAGCAGTACTTC. Its translation is CASSQQTLAHSGSYEQYF.

This chain connects TRBV6-5 to TRBJ1-2; 11 nucleotides align to TRBD1. The CDR3 consists of 15 residues. Germline CDR1 and CDR2: MNHEY and SVGAGI. The V and J ends lost 5 bases and 2 bases, in that order; junction bases with no gene match: 4. CDR3 sequence (DNA): TGTGCCAGCAGTCCGAGGACAGGGGGCAACTATGGCTACACCTTC. Protein sequence: CASSPRTGGNYGYTF.

V and J are TRBV28 and TRBJ1-5, with D maybe TRBD1 (6 bases). Germline assignment: CDR1 MDHEN and CDR2 SYDVKM. This CDR3 spans 16 amino acids. V lost 5 bases and J 4 bases, leaving 18 bases between the germline ends. In nucleotides, the CDR3 is TGTGCCAGCAGTCTACGTATGGCCAGGGGTAATCAGCCCCAGCATTTT. As protein: CASSLRMARGNQPQHF.

The rearrangement links TRBV24-1 to TRBJ2-1, with 11 nucleotides matching TRBD2. The CDR3 contains 13 residues. Germline V gene lookup returns CDR1 KGHDR and CDR2 SFDVKD. With V trimmed by 9 bases and J by 9 bases, 6 bases remained unmatched. The DNA of the CDR3 is TGTGCCACCGGGCTAGCGGGAGGAGCTGAGCAGTTCTTC. The encoded protein is CATGLAGGAEQFF.

The chain joins TRBV6-4 to TRBJ2-4; D call uncertain. V lost 0 bases, J lost 0 bases, and 9 bases lay in between. The germline V gene has CDR1 MRHNA and CDR2 SNTAGT. The length of the CDR3 is 16 residues. The CDR3 here is CASSDSLKLAKNIQYF. DNA for the CDR3: TGTGCCAGCAGTGACTCACTAAAACTAGCCAAAAACATTCAGTACTTC.

V and J are TRBV7-9 and TRBJ1-4, with D uncertain. There are 15 residues in the CDR3. Trimming removed 0 bases from V and 7 bases from J, with 12 bases in between. Germline CDR1 is SEHNR and CDR2 is FQNEAQ (reference sequence). The chain's CDR3 is CASSLASLRSEKLFF. The CDR3 DNA reads TGTGCCAGCAGCTTAGCATCTCTTCGGAGTGAAAAACTGTTTTTT.

J is TRBJ2-1 and V is TRBV2, with TRBD2 identical over 9 bases. The length of the CDR3 is 14 residues. V shed 7 bases, J shed 3 bases, and the junction held 4 bases outside the gene matches. CDR1 is SNHLY and CDR2 is FYNNEI in the germline V gene. CDR3 DNA: TGTGCCAGCATAGGGACTAGCTTCTACAATGAGCAGTTCTTC. Its translation is CASIGTSFYNEQFF. The entire variable domain, with the rest obtained from reference TRBV2 and TRBJ2-1, is as follows: EPEVTQTPSHQVTQMGQEVILRCVPISNHLYFYWYRQILGQKVEFLVSFYNNEISEKSEIFDDQFSVERPDGSNFTLKIRSTKLEDSAMYFCASIGTSFYNEQFFGPGTRLTVL.

This chain links TRBV19 with TRBJ1-1; D not certain. The V end was cut by 0 bases, the J end by 3 bases, with 8 bases between. The CDR3 length is 14 residues. Germline V gene sequence: CDR1 LNHDA, CDR2 SQIVND (reference sequence). CDR3 in amino acids: CASSIEVGYTEAFF. DNA for the CDR3: TGTGCCAGTAGTATAGAAGTCGGTTACACTGAAGCTTTCTTT.

The V gene is TRBV5-5, the J gene TRBJ1-2; TRBD1 aligns across 8 bases. The germline V gene encodes CDR1 SGHKS and CDR2 YYEKEE (reference sequence). The CDR3 is made up of 14 amino acids. Germline trimming cut 4 bases from V and 7 bases from J; bases unmatched to any gene: 9. The CDR3 bases are TGTGCCAGCAGCACGGGCGACAGGGGAAGTGGCTACACCTTC. It encodes CASSTGDRGSGYTF.

The chain joins TRBV18 to TRBJ1-2, with 7 bases lining up with TRBD1. The trim removed 3 bases at V and 0 bases at J, leaving 7 bases unmatched. CDR3 length: 16 amino acids. Germline V lookup: CDR1 KGHSH, CDR2 LQKENI. This chain's CDR3 is CASSPVSGTANYGYTF. The CDR3 bases are TGTGCCAGCTCACCGGTTAGTGGGACAGCTAACTATGGCTACACCTTC. The variable domain in full, with the rest retrieved from reference TRBV18 and TRBJ1-2, is NAGVMQNPRHLVRRRGQEARLRCSPMKGHSHVYWYRQLPEEGLKFMVYLQKENIIDESGMPKERFSAEFPKEGPSILRIQQVVRGDSAAYFCASSPVSGTANYGYTFGSGTRLTVV.

The chain joins TRBV2 to TRBJ2-5, with 13 nucleotides matching TRBD2. The CDR3 is 15 amino acids. After removal of 5 bases from V and 5 bases from J, the junction contained 5 bases not matched to a gene. Germline V gene lookup returns CDR1 SNHLY and CDR2 FYNNEI. This chain's CDR3 is CASSLTSGRRETQYF. The CDR3 coding sequence is TGTGCCAGCAGTTTGACTAGCGGGAGGAGGGAGACCCAGTACTTC. Full variable domain (remainder filled in from reference TRBV2 and TRBJ2-5): EPEVTQTPSHQVTQMGQEVILRCVPISNHLYFYWYRQILGQKVEFLVSFYNNEISEKSEIFDDQFSVERPDGSNFTLKIRSTKLEDSAMYFCASSLTSGRRETQYFGPGTRLLVL.

The chain carries TRBV27 and TRBJ1-2; 8 nucleotides agree with TRBD1. V lost 3 bases to trimming and J lost 4 bases; unmatched junction nucleotides: 7. There are 15 residues in the CDR3. Germline V lookup: CDR1 MNHEY, CDR2 SMNVEV (reference sequence). The CDR3 loop reads CASSFTGQGAYGYTF. As DNA, the CDR3 is TGTGCCAGCAGTTTCACCGGACAGGGAGCCTATGGCTACACCTTC.

The chain has TRBV29-1 and TRBJ1-1; the D gene is possibly TRBD1 (6 bases). This CDR3 comprises 12 residues. Trimming took 7 bases from V and 6 from J, leaving 15 bases between them. Germline V gene data show CDR1 as SQVTM and CDR2 as ANQGSEA. In DNA, the CDR3 is TGCAGCGGGGCGAGTGGGACACCTGAAGCTTTCTTT. It specifies CSGASGTPEAFF.

This rearrangement joins TRBV28 to TRBJ1-5; maybe TRBD1 (6 bases). CDR1 is MDHEN, CDR2 SYDVKM, per germline. CDR3 length: 15 residues. Trimming pared 7 bases from V and 4 bases from J, leaving 17 bases between. This CDR3 is CASNPAGDHNQPQHF. In DNA form, the CDR3 reads TGTGCCAGCAACCCCGCAGGGGATCATAATCAGCCCCAGCATTTT. The variable domain in full, with the rest retrieved from reference TRBV28 and TRBJ1-5, is DVKVTQSSRYLVKRTGEKVFLECVQDMDHENMFWYRQDPGLGLRLIYFSYDVKMKEKGDIPEGYSVSREKKERFSLILESASTNQTSMYLCASNPAGDHNQPQHFGDGTRLSIL.

The chain links TRBV6-5 to TRBJ1-5; possibly TRBD1 for D (6 bases). The CDR3 is made up of 14 amino acids. Trimming left V 7 bases short and J 7 bases short, with 17 bases between. The germline CDR1 and CDR2 sequences are MNHEY and SVGAGI. This CDR3 reads CASKGGGGQQPQHF. CDR3 sequence (DNA): TGTGCCAGCAAGGGGGGGGGCGGACAGCAGCCCCAGCATTTT.

This clone was recorded once. The V gene is TRBV15, the J gene TRBJ2-5; TRBD1 matches at 7 bases. Germline CDR1 and CDR2: LNHNV and YYDKDF (reference sequence). With 3 bases clipped from V and 2 bases from J, the junction kept 3 bases outside the gene matches. The length of the CDR3 is 14 residues. The CDR3 loop reads CATSRGQLQETQYF. DNA of the CDR3: TGTGCCACCAGCAGGGGACAGCTGCAAGAGACCCAGTACTTC. Supplemented by reference TRBV15 and TRBJ2-5, the full variable domain reads DAMVIQNPRYQVTQFGKPVTLSCSQTLNHNVMYWYQQKSSQAPKLLFHYYDKDFNNEADTPDNFQSRRPNTSFCFLDIRSPGLGDTAMYLCATSRGQLQETQYFGPGTRLLVL.